The 14 T cell receptor beta chains listed next were all sequenced from one sample in a study of T cell repertoires in cytomegalovirus infection. TCRdb reprocessed the reads with MiXCR, giving one entry per CDR3 protein. The table records 100,000 or so distinct CDR3 sequences, roughly 29% of them present only once. These receptors have no identified antigens. The sequencing used CD8+ T cells from cultured PBMCs, collected from culture after CMV antigen stimulation. The receptor source for this set is a human donor in good health (CMV status not recorded). Some clones in this sample may be carry-over from other donors' samples.

Only a few counts were recorded for this clonotype. The gene calls are TRBV7-9 and TRBJ2-7; 10 bases are shared with TRBD1. This CDR3 region has 15 residues. Germline V gene lookup returns CDR1 SEHNR and CDR2 FQNEAQ (reference sequence). Germline trimming cut 5 bases from V and 5 bases from J; bases unmatched to any gene: 9. CDR3 sequence: CASSPPGTGVHEQYF. Written as DNA, the CDR3 is TGTGCCAGCAGCCCCCCCGGGACAGGGGTCCACGAGCAGTACTTC.

The chain recombines TRBV10-3 with TRBJ2-1; TRBD1 aligns across 9 bases. The V gene end was trimmed by 3 bases and the J gene end by 3 bases; junction bases not matched to a gene: 6. The CDR3 has 16 amino acids. Germline CDR1 and CDR2: ENHRY and SYGVKD. CDR3: CAISDPGQGNYNEQFF. In nucleotides, the CDR3 is TGTGCCATCAGTGACCCGGGACAGGGAAACTACAATGAGCAGTTCTTC.

The chain joins TRBV20-1 to TRBJ2-1; a possible D gene is TRBD2 (7 bases). Deletions cut 1 base from V and 4 bases from J, with 11 bases between. CDR1 is DFQATT, CDR2 SNEGSKA, per germline (reference sequence). This CDR3 spans 14 amino acids. CDR3 DNA sequence: TGCAGTGCTAGAGCGGGGGGCAGATACAATGAGCAGTTCTTC. This gives the protein CSARAGGRYNEQFF.

The table lists this clonotype with a count of one. The V call is TRBV19, the J call TRBJ2-3, with D maybe TRBD1 (6 bases). Trimming pared 5 bases from V and 8 bases from J, leaving 14 bases between. The CDR3 is 13 residues long. Looked up from germline, CDR1 is LNHDA and CDR2 is SQIVND (reference sequence). CDR3 nucleotides: TGTGCCAGTAGTCCTCCGACAGGAACTACGCAGTATTTT. This gives the protein CASSPPTGTTQYF.

This clonotype was seen a few times. CDR3 protein: CASSVGTPNQPQHF. The CDR3 nucleotides are TGTGCCAGCAGCGTAGGGACACCCAATCAGCCCCAGCATTTT. The rearrangement joins TRBV11-3 to TRBJ1-5; a weak D match, TRBD1 (6 bases). Per the germline V gene, CDR1 is SGHNT and CDR2 is YENEEA. V was cut by 5 bases and J by 3 bases, with 11 bases left in between. The CDR3 covers 14 residues.

This clonotype was detected a few times. This sequence joins TRBV12-3 or TRBV12-4 and TRBJ2-2; 9 bases map to TRBD1. CDR3 length: 15 residues. Trimming took 4 bases from V and 3 from J; bases not matched to a gene: 3. CDR3 DNA sequence: TGTGCCAGCAGTTCGGGGACAGGGTACACCGGGGAGCTGTTTTTT. Translating it yields CASSSGTGYTGELFF.

The V gene is TRBV6-1, the J gene TRBJ2-1; possibly TRBD1 for D (5 bases). This CDR3 region has 15 residues. The germline CDR1 and CDR2 sequences are MNHNS and SASEGT. V was clipped by 2 bases and J by 0 bases, with 8 bases between them. The DNA of the CDR3 is TGTGCCAGCAGTGAACAAAGGGGCTCCTACAATGAGCAGTTCTTC. Its protein is CASSEQRGSYNEQFF.

This clonotype came up many times. This chain joins TRBV30 and TRBJ2-7, with 11 positions matching TRBD2. This CDR3 comprises 16 residues. CDR1 is GTSNPN, CDR2 SVGIG, per germline (reference sequence). V gave up 0 bases and J gave up 5 bases; unmatched junction bases: 9. The CDR3 loop reads CAWSVEGLAGGNEQYF. DNA for the CDR3: TGTGCCTGGAGTGTCGAAGGGCTAGCGGGGGGAAACGAGCAGTACTTC.

The chain employs TRBV5-4 and TRBJ2-2; 9 bases fit TRBD1. The CDR3 loop spans 16 amino acids. V lost 4 bases and J lost 5; bases outside the gene matches: 9. From germline, CDR1 is SGHNT and CDR2 YYREEE (reference sequence). CDR3 sequence: CASSSGTGKRTGELFF. The CDR3, as DNA: TGTGCCAGCAGCAGTGGGACAGGGAAACGTACCGGGGAGCTGTTTTTT.

In its sample, this clonotype was seen a few times. This CDR3 is CASSSPSHYGYTF. In DNA form, the CDR3 reads TGTGCCAGCAGTTCCCCAAGCCACTATGGCTACACCTTC. J is TRBJ1-2 and V is TRBV12-3 or TRBV12-4; D gene unclear. The CDR3 runs 13 residues. Trimming removed 4 bases at V and 3 bases at J, with 9 bases between.

This clonotype was seen repeatedly, ten times or more. The rearrangement links TRBV7-2 to TRBJ2-3; 9 nucleotides align to TRBD2. Trimming cost V 5 bases and J 5 bases; bases outside gene matches: 11. Germline-derived CDR1 and CDR2 are SGHTA and FQGNSA. CDR3 length: 16 residues. CDR3 in DNA: TGTGCCAGCAGCCAAAGTGGCGGGGGGGTACAAGATACGCAGTATTTT. Translated: CASSQSGGGVQDTQYF.

This clonotype was seen a few times. The chain links TRBV12-3 or TRBV12-4 to TRBJ1-2; possibly TRBD1 for D (5 bases). Trimming took off 10 bases at V and 8 bases at J, with 14 bases between the two ends. The CDR3 extends over 11 amino acids. CDR3 amino acids: CAIRYGGGYTF. The CDR3 nucleotides read TGTGCCATCCGTTACGGGGGGGGCTACACCTTC.

This chain links TRBV27 with TRBJ1-1, with no clear D. With 5 bases removed from V and 2 bases from J, the gap between germline ends came to 9 bases. The germline gives CDR1 MNHEY, CDR2 SMNVEV (reference sequence). CDR3 size: 13 residues. CDR3 sequence: CASSHGTNTEAFF. DNA for the CDR3: TGTGCCAGCAGTCACGGTACCAACACTGAAGCTTTCTTT.

This chain joins TRBV2 and TRBJ1-1; tentatively, D is TRBD1 (5 bases). The germline V gene has CDR1 SNHLY and CDR2 FYNNEI. Trimming took off 1 base at V and 6 bases at J, with 12 bases between the two ends. This CDR3 is 14 amino acids long. In nucleotides, the CDR3 is TGTGCCAGCAGTGAAGTCAGGGTGGCGGCTGAAGCTTTCTTT. Translation: CASSEVRVAAEAFF.